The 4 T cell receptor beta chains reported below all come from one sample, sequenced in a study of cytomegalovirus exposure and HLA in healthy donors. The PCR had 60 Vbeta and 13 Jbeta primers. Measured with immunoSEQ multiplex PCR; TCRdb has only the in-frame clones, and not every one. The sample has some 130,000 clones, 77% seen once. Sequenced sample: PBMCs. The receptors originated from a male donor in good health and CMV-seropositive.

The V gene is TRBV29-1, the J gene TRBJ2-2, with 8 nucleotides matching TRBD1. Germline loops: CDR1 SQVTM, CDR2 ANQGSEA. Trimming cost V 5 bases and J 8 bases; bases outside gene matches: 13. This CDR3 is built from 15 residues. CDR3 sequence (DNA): TGCAGCGTTAGAAACAGGGGGACCAACCTTGGGGAGCTGTTTTTT. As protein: CSVRNRGTNLGELFF.

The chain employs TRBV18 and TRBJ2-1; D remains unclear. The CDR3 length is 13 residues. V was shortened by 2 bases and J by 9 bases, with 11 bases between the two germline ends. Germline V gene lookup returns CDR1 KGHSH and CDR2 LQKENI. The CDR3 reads CASSPAATAEQFF. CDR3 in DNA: TGTGCCAGCTCACCAGCGGCGACGGCTGAGCAGTTCTTC.

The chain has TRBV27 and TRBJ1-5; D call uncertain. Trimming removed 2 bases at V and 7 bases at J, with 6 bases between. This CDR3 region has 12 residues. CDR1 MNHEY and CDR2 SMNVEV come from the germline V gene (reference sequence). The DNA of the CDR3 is TGTGCCAGCAGTTTAACGGGGCAGCCCCAGCATTTT. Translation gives CASSLTGQPQHF.

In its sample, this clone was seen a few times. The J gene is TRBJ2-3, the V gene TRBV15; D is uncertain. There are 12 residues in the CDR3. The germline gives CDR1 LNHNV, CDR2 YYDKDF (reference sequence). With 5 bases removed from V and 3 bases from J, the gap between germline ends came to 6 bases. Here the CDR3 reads CATSLLTDTQYF. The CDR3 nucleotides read TGTGCCACCAGCCTCCTGACAGATACGCAGTATTTT.